This entry concerns a single TCR beta chain. This entry is derived from a study of blood T cell repertoires in COVID-19. V lost 1 base to trimming and J lost 0 bases, with 8 bases between them. The CDR3 runs 16 residues. Per germline, CDR1 SGHNT and CDR2 YYREEE (reference sequence). Repertoires were generated with immunoSEQ multiplex PCR, while TCRdb's copy carries only in-frame clones and drops some. The sample gives about 230,000 clones, approximately 82% of which show up once; about 2.5% is in the top ten. The sample was peripheral blood. This clonotype was sampled from a woman in her 70s with active or convalescent COVID-19. The chain is built from TRBV5-4 and TRBJ2-6, with a weak D call TRBD1 (5 bases). The CDR3 nucleotides read TGTGCCAGCAGCTTGAGACAGTACTCTGGGGCCAACGTCCTGACTTTC. Its protein product is CASSLRQYSGANVLTF.